This T cell receptor beta chain was recorded in a study of cytomegalovirus exposure and HLA in healthy donors. Study as a whole: Genotyping showed 81% of roughly 400 donors falling in the Caucasian-associated ancestry cluster.

Study-level findings and limits: Presence/absence analyses took donor sequencing depth as roughly uniform. V- and J-gene trimming in TCR beta was tied to a missense DCLRE1C variant by an analysis performed later. Sequence variants that were highly shared formed a cluster that was likely a sequencing artifact.

Germline CDR1 and CDR2: LNHDA and SQIVND (reference sequence). This CDR3 is built from 14 residues. Vbeta (60) and Jbeta (13) primers were used in the PCR. Measured with immunoSEQ multiplex PCR; TCRdb has only the in-frame clones, and not every one. The sample lists 150,000 to 200,000 clones; 70% to 90% were seen once. As for this clone: The antigen remains undetermined.

The sequence was collected from a young man in good health and CMV-seropositive. The material sequenced was PBMCs. The chain recombines TRBV19 with TRBJ2-5, with 8 bases lining up with TRBD2. Gene TRBJ2-7 matches the end of the DNA better, so the J call may be wrong. This CDR3 reads CASSISGGDYEQYF. Written as DNA, the CDR3 is TGTGCCAGTAGTATTTCGGGGGGGGACTACGAGCAGTACTTC.